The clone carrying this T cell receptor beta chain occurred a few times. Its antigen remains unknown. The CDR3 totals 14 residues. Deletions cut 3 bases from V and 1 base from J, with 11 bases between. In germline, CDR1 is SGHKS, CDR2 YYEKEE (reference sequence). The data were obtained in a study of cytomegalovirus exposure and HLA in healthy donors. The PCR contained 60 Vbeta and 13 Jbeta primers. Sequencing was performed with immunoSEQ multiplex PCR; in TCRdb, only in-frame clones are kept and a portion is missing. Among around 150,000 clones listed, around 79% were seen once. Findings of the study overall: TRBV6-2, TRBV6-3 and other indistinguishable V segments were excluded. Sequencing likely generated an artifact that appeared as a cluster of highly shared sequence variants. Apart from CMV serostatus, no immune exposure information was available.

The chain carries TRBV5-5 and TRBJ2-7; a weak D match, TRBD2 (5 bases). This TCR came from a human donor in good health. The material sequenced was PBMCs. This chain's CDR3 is CASSSLGESYEQYF. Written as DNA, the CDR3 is TGTGCCAGCAGCTCACTCGGGGAGTCCTACGAGCAGTACTTC.